Listed below are T cell receptor beta chains from one sample, sequenced in a study of CD8+ T cells in alopecia areata. Generated by immunoSEQ multiplex PCR, the TCRdb table keeps only in-frame clones and is missing some. The sample has some 180,000 clones, 53% seen once. The sample was CD8+ T cells sorted from blood, taken at week 24, from a patient treated with tofacitinib. These receptors came from a human donor with alopecia areata. CDR3s include the opening cysteine and the closing phenylalanine or tryptophan. The order of the fields is CDR3 protein, CDR3 DNA, V gene, J gene, D gene, clone size. D genes are given only for firm matches. The size of a clone is reported for some rows only, either as once, few or many, or as a class for expanded clones.

CAWSVTGEGRMNTEAFF	TGTGCCTGGAGTGTAACAGGGGAAGGAAGGATGAACACTGAAGCTTTCTTT	TRBV30	TRBJ1-1	TRBD1	NA
CASSLRSLQGEAFF	TGCGCCAGCAGCTTGCGCTCTCTACAGGGTGAAGCTTTCTTT	TRBV5-1	TRBJ1-1	NA	NA
CAWSLSAGEQYF	TGTGCCTGGAGTTTGTCGGCGGGCGAGCAGTACTTC	TRBV30	TRBJ2-7	NA	few
CASSSPGQGADQPQHF	TGCGCCAGCAGTTCCCCCGGACAGGGGGCCGATCAGCCCCAGCATTTT	TRBV5-1	TRBJ1-5	TRBD1	NA
CASSSVQGRLYGYTF	TGTGCCAGCAGTTCTGTACAGGGACGGCTCTATGGCTACACCTTC	TRBV6-5	TRBJ1-2	NA	NA
CASSHHSGGDTDTQYF	TGTGCCAGCAGCCACCATAGCGGGGGGGACACAGATACGCAGTATTTT	TRBV13	TRBJ2-3	TRBD2	NA
CASSDTGGDSTDTQYF	TGCGCCAGCAGCGATACAGGGGGTGATAGCACAGATACGCAGTATTTT	TRBV5-1	TRBJ2-3	TRBD1	NA
CASSPGWGESTDTQYF	TGTGCCAGCAGTCCAGGATGGGGAGAAAGCACAGATACGCAGTATTTT	TRBV7-2	TRBJ2-3	NA	NA
CASSQDVTGANSPLHF	TGCGCCAGCAGCCAAGATGTCACAGGGGCGAATTCACCCCTCCACTTT	TRBV4-3	TRBJ1-6	TRBD1	few
CASSLDREETQYF	TGTGCCAGCAGCTTAGACCGAGAAGAGACCCAGTACTTC	TRBV7-2	TRBJ2-5	NA	NA
CASSQDSGTGTEQYF	TGCGCCAGCAGCCAAGATTCCGGGACAGGGACAGAGCAGTACTTC	TRBV4-3	TRBJ2-7	TRBD1	few
CASSIGGPGETQYF	TGTGCCAGTAGTATCGGGGGCCCGGGGGAGACCCAGTACTTC	TRBV19	TRBJ2-5	NA	few
CASSQLPVDEQFF	TGCGCCAGCAGCCAACTACCGGTGGATGAGCAGTTCTTC	TRBV4-1	TRBJ2-1	NA	NA
CASSQDGTAEPNQPQHF	TGCGCCAGCAGCCAAGACGGGACAGCCGAACCTAATCAGCCCCAGCATTTT	TRBV4-1	TRBJ1-5	TRBD1	NA
CASSQDRGISYNEQFF	TGCGCCAGCAGCCAAGATCGGGGGATCTCCTACAATGAGCAGTTCTTC	TRBV4-3	TRBJ2-1	NA	NA
CAWSVGAGDQPQHF	TGTGCCTGGAGTGTCGGTGCGGGGGATCAGCCCCAGCATTTT	TRBV30	TRBJ1-5	NA	NA
CASSPGTGGHYGYTF	TGTGCCAGCTCACCAGGGACAGGGGGCCACTATGGCTACACCTTC	TRBV18	TRBJ1-2	TRBD1	NA
CAWSPGQGADGYTF	TGTGCCTGGAGTCCGGGACAGGGGGCGGATGGCTACACCTTC	TRBV30	TRBJ1-2	TRBD1	NA
CASSLSDRAQETQYF	TGTGCCAGCAGCTTATCGGACAGGGCCCAAGAGACCCAGTACTTC	TRBV13	TRBJ2-5	TRBD1	NA
CAWNPTGNYEQYF	TGTGCCTGGAACCCAACAGGAAACTACGAGCAGTACTTC	TRBV30	TRBJ2-7	NA	NA
CASSVEAYYNEQFF	TGTGCCAGCAGTGTGGAAGCGTACTACAATGAGCAGTTCTTC	TRBV2	TRBJ2-1	NA	few
CASSTPGQGYNEQFF	TGTGCCAGCAGTACCCCGGGACAGGGTTACAATGAGCAGTTCTTC	TRBV27	TRBJ2-1	TRBD1	NA
CASSSQGGREQYF	TGTGCCAGCAGCTCACAGGGGGGTCGCGAGCAGTACTTC	TRBV13	TRBJ2-7	TRBD1	NA
CASTRLAGNPYEQYF	TGTGCCTCGACAAGACTAGCGGGGAACCCCTACGAGCAGTACTTC	TRBV30	TRBJ2-7	TRBD2	few
CASSLDDRTNYGYTF	TGCGCCAGCAGCTTGGACGACAGGACAAACTATGGCTACACCTTC	TRBV5-1	TRBJ1-2	NA	NA
CSVPSNTEAFF	TGCAGCGTGCCTTCGAACACTGAAGCTTTCTTT	TRBV29-1	TRBJ1-1	NA	few
CASSQDSGEGNQPQHF	TGCGCCAGCAGCCAAGATTCGGGAGAGGGAAATCAGCCCCAGCATTTT	TRBV4-3	TRBJ1-5	NA	few
CASSSTGTTEAFF	TGTGCCAGCAGCTCGACAGGGACCACTGAAGCTTTCTTT	TRBV5-6	TRBJ1-1	TRBD1	few
CASSQGTSGGYEQYF	TGCGCCAGCAGCCAAGGGACTAGCGGGGGCTACGAGCAGTACTTC	TRBV4-3	TRBJ2-7	TRBD2	few
CASRTGKNTEAFF	TGTGCCAGTAGGACAGGCAAGAACACTGAAGCTTTCTTT	TRBV2	TRBJ1-1	TRBD1	NA
CSVTGTKGVLEQFF	TGCAGCGTTACCGGGACAAAAGGGGTTCTTGAGCAGTTCTTC	TRBV29-1	TRBJ2-1	NA	NA